These 16 T cell receptor beta chains originate from one sample sequenced in a study of T cell repertoires in cytomegalovirus infection. A single record per CDR3 protein comes from TCRdb applying MiXCR to the reads. The repertoire includes 600,000 to 800,000 distinct CDR3 sequences, about 24% of them detected once, and roughly 8% sits in the top ten. Sequencing used CD8+ T cells from PBMCs. All receptors derive from a human donor in good health (CMV status not recorded). Some clones in this sample may be carry-over from other donors' samples.

The table lists this clonotype with many counts. The V call is TRBV28, the J call TRBJ1-2; D is unresolved. Germline CDR1 is MDHEN and CDR2 is SYDVKM. Trimming left V 6 bases short and J 4 bases short, with 9 bases between. The CDR3 is 12 amino acids. The CDR3 DNA sequence: TGTGCCAGCAGCTCCGCAGGCTATGGCTACACCTTC. It encodes CASSSAGYGYTF.

Ten or more counts support this clonotype. CDR3 nucleotides: TGTGCCAGCAGTCCCGGAAGCGCAGGCTACGAGCAGTACTTC. As protein: CASSPGSAGYEQYF. The chain has TRBV12-3 or TRBV12-4 and TRBJ2-7; unclear D gene. The V end lost 5 bases, the J end lost 3 bases, and 14 bases lay between the germline ends. The CDR3 is made up of 14 amino acids.

This clonotype came up a few times. The genes are TRBV7-2 and TRBJ2-5; 8 nucleotides line up with TRBD2. This CDR3 region has 14 residues. V shed 2 bases and J 5 bases; nucleotides not matched to a gene: 4. The germline gives CDR1 SGHTA, CDR2 FQGNSA. The CDR3 region has the DNA TGTGCCAGCAGCTTATATAGCGGGGTCGAGACCCAGTACTTC. Protein: CASSLYSGVETQYF.

The V and J genes are TRBV28 and TRBJ2-3, with D unresolved. Germline CDR1 is MDHEN and CDR2 is SYDVKM. The V gene lost 7 bases and the J gene lost 2 bases, with 4 bases spanning the gap. This CDR3 contains 11 residues. This chain's CDR3 is CASTDTDTQYF. The CDR3, as DNA: TGTGCCAGCACCGACACAGATACGCAGTATTTT.

There are a few counts of this clonotype. The chain joins TRBV27 to TRBJ2-7; TRBD1 or TRBD2 may be the D gene (5 bases each). Germline V gene lookup returns CDR1 MNHEY and CDR2 SMNVEV (reference sequence). Trimming took off 5 bases at V and 7 bases at J, with 21 bases between the two ends. The CDR3 contains 15 residues. The CDR3 reads CASSARDDGFREQYV. The CDR3, as DNA: TGTGCCAGCAGTGCCAGGGACGATGGCTTTCGAGAGCAGTACGTC.

This clonotype has just a few counts. This sequence joins TRBV6-2 or TRBV6-3 and TRBJ1-2; 10 positions agree with TRBD1. Germline loops: CDR1 MNHEY, CDR2 SVGEGT. Trimming cost V 5 bases and J 4 bases; bases outside gene matches: 4. The CDR3 length is 14 residues. The CDR3 reads CASSHRQGAYGYTF. Written as DNA, the CDR3 is TGTGCCAGCAGTCATAGACAGGGGGCCTATGGCTACACCTTC.

Only a few counts were recorded for this clonotype. At one boundary the junction diverges from the germline segment, which might be a read error. V gene TRBV6-6 combines with J gene TRBJ2-3, with 10 bases identical to TRBD2. CDR3 length: 18 residues. Germline CDR1 reads MNHNY; CDR2 reads SVGAGI (reference sequence). CDR3 protein: CASSSLAGAFSSTDTQYF. CDR3 DNA sequence: TGTGCCAGCAGCTCTCTAGCGGGGGCCTTCTCGAGCACTGATACGCAGTATTTT.

The chain couples TRBV5-1 to TRBJ2-1, with D possibly being TRBD1 (7 bases). The CDR3 is 19 amino acids. The ends were cut back, 4 bases at V and 5 bases at J, with 28 bases in the middle. Germline CDR1 reads SGHRS; CDR2 reads YFSETQ. In nucleotides, the CDR3 is TGCGCCAGCAGCGTACCCCCTCAGGTGAACCAGGGGGGCCACAATGAGCAGTTCTTC. Its protein is CASSVPPQVNQGGHNEQFF.

This clonotype appeared a single time. The chain couples TRBV19 to TRBJ2-1; D might be TRBD2 (5 bases). The V gene lost 6 bases and the J gene lost 7 bases, with 19 bases spanning the gap. The CDR3 covers 15 residues. Germline loops: CDR1 LNHDA, CDR2 SQIVND (reference sequence). The DNA of the CDR3 is TGTGCCAGTAGCGCCGACGGGAATTGGGAAAATGAGCAGTTCTTC. Translated, it gives CASSADGNWENEQFF.

V and J are TRBV9 and TRBJ1-1, with a weak D call TRBD1 (5 bases). Deletions cut 3 bases from V and 6 bases from J, with 12 bases between. There are 13 residues in the CDR3. Germline lookup yields CDR1 SGDLS and CDR2 YYNGEE. CDR3 in amino acids: CASSEGLGPEAFF. CDR3 nucleotides: TGTGCCAGCAGCGAAGGCCTGGGACCTGAAGCTTTCTTT.

The chain combines TRBV6-2 or TRBV6-3 with TRBJ1-5; D gene ambiguous. The CDR3 loop spans 14 amino acids. The germline CDR1 and CDR2 sequences are MNHEY and SVGEGT. V gave up 4 bases and J gave up 2 bases, with 9 bases separating them. The CDR3 region has the DNA TGTGCCAGCAGTTCACGACGCGGCAATCAGCCCCAGCATTTT. This codes for CASSSRRGNQPQHF.

CDR3 in DNA: TGTGCCATCAAGCCGGCTAGCGTAAGCACAGATACGCAGTATTTT. Translated: CAIKPASVSTDTQYF. The chain joins TRBV10-3 to TRBJ2-3; tentative D call: TRBD2 (6 bases). This CDR3 contains 15 residues. Per the germline V gene, CDR1 is ENHRY and CDR2 is SYGVKD. V lost 7 bases, J lost 0 bases, and 14 bases lay in between.

This clonotype came up many times. This CDR3 is CASSPRTSGNTIYF. In DNA form, the CDR3 reads TGTGCCAGCAGTCCCAGGACCTCTGGAAACACCATATATTTT. The chain joins TRBV28 to TRBJ1-3; no clear D. Trimming took 5 bases from V and 0 from J, leaving 8 bases between them. The CDR3 has 14 residues. Germline V gene sequence: CDR1 MDHEN, CDR2 SYDVKM.

About this clonotype: This may be a read error, as it is one base from a much larger clone. The V gene is TRBV13, the J gene TRBJ1-2; D gene unclear. The germline gives CDR1 PRHDT, CDR2 FYEKMQ (reference sequence). V was pared by 0 bases and J by 4 bases, with 6 bases between. The CDR3 covers 13 residues. CDR3 sequence (DNA): TGTGCCAGCAGCTTAGGGGAGGGCTATGGCTACACCTTC. Amino acid sequence: CASSLGEGYGYTF.

This clonotype was found a few times. The chain is built from TRBV19 and TRBJ1-5; no firm D call. Between the trimmed V and J ends, which lost 5 bases and 3 bases, there was a span of 14 bases. Germline V gene sequence: CDR1 LNHDA, CDR2 SQIVND (reference sequence). This CDR3 is built from 15 residues. CDR3 coding DNA: TGTGCCAGTAGTTCGAACAGCTTTCACAATCAGCCCCAGCATTTT. It is translated as CASSSNSFHNQPQHF.

V gene TRBV2 combines with J gene TRBJ1-4; D is ambiguous. Germline lookup yields CDR1 SNHLY and CDR2 FYNNEI. The CDR3 is 12 residues long. Trimming took off 7 bases at V and 5 bases at J, with 8 bases between the two ends. DNA for the CDR3: TGTGCCAGCACCGGGCGAAATGAAAAACTGTTTTTT. It codes for CASTGRNEKLFF.